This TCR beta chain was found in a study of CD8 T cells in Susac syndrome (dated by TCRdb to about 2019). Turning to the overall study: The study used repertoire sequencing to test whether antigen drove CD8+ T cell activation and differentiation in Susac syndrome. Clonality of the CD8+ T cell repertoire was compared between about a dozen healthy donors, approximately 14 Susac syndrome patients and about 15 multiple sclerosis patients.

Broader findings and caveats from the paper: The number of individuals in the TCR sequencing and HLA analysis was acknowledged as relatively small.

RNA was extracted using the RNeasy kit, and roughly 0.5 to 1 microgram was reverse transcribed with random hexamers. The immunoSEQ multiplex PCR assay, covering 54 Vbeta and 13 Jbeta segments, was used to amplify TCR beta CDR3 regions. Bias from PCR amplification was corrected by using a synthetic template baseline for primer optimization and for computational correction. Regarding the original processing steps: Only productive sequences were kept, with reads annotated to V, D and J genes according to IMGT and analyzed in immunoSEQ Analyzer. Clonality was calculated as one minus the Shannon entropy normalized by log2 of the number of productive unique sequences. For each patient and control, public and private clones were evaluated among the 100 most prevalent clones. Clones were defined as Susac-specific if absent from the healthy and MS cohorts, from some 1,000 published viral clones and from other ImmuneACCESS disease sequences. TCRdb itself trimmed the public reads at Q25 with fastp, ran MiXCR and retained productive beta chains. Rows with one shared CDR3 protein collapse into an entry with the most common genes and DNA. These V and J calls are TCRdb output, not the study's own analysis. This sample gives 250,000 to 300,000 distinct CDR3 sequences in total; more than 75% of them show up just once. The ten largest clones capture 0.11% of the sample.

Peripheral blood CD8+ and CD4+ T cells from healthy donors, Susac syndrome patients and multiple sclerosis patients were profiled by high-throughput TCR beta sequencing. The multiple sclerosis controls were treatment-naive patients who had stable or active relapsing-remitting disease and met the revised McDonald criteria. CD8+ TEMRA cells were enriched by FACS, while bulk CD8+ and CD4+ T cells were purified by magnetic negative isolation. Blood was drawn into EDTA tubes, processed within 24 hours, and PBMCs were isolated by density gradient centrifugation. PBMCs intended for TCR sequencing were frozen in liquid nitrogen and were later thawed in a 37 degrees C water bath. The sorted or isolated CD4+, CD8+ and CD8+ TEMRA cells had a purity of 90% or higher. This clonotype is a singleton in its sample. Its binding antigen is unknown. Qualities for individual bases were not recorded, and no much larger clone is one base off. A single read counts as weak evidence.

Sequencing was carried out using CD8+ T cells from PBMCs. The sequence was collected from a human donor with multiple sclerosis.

CDR3 sequence: CASSFPDGETQYF. In nucleotides, the sequence is TGTGCCAGCAGTTTCCCAGATGGAGAGACCCAGTACTTC. The chain uses TRBV12-3 or TRBV12-4 and TRBJ2-5, with the D segment identity uncertain. The trim is 3 bases for V and 4 bases for J, with a gap of 9 bases between the germline ends. Inclusive of the bounding cysteine and phenylalanine, the CDR3 is 13 residues long. The only DNA kept is the CDR3, 39 bases in frame from the first base.